The rows below give T cell receptor beta chains drawn from one sample of a study of early T cells in non-severe SARS-CoV-2 infection. One entry per CDR3 protein results from TCRdb running MiXCR on the 5' RACE reads. This table has 86,000 or so distinct CDR3 sequences, around 15% appearing once. Sequencing was performed on whole blood. These TCRs come from an adult who was a healthcare worker with PCR-confirmed SARS-CoV-2 infection or an uninfected control (not recorded which). Each CDR3 is given with its conserved first and last residue. D genes are given only for firm matches. Size tells how often a clone was seen (once, few, many) or the class of an expanded clone, and some rows leave it out.

>TRBD2|TRBJ2-7|many|TRBV10-2
TGCGCCAGCAGCCCAGCGGGAGAGCCGGGGGAGCAGTACTTC
CASSPAGEPGEQYF
>TRBD2|TRBJ2-1|many|TRBV24-1
TGTGCCACCAGTGGGGAGACTAGCGGTGATAGTGAGCAGTTCTTC
CATSGETSGDSEQFF
>-|TRBJ2-3|many|TRBV3-1
TGTGCCAGCAGCCAAGTTCCAGGGATCACAGATACGCAGTATTTT
CASSQVPGITDTQYF
>-|TRBJ2-6|many|TRBV6-5
TGTGCCAGCAGTTACAGGGGCTCTGGGGCCAACGTCCTGACTTTC
CASSYRGSGANVLTF
>TRBD2|TRBJ2-1|-|TRBV7-9
TGTGCCAGCAGCCCGAAGAGCGGGGACTCATACAATGAGCAGTTCTTC
CASSPKSGDSYNEQFF
>TRBD2|TRBJ2-7|-|TRBV18
TGTGCCAGCTCACCCGGACTAGCGGGCGAGCAGTACTTC
CASSPGLAGEQYF
>TRBD2|TRBJ2-5|medium-sized|TRBV6-4
TGTGCCAGCAGTGAACTAGCGGGGGACCAAGAGACCCAGTACTTC
CASSELAGDQETQYF
>TRBD2|TRBJ2-1|once|TRBV7-2
TGTGCCAGCAGCTTATCTGGCGGGAGGGCCGGGCATGAGCAGTTGTTC
CASSLSGGRAGHEQLF
>-|TRBJ1-5|many|TRBV6-1
TGTGCCAGCAGTGGAGGACGGAGGCTGAATCAGCCCCAGCATTTT
CASSGGRRLNQPQHF
>-|TRBJ1-2|-|TRBV2
TGTGCCAGCAGTCCCTTATCAGGGGAAGGCTACACCTTC
CASSPLSGEGYTF
>-|TRBJ2-2|once|TRBV18
TGTGTCAGCTCACCAACACGGGGCACCGGGGAGCTGTTTTTT
CVSSPTRGTGELFF
>-|TRBJ2-1|-|TRBV7-2
TGTGCCAGCAGCTCCCCTATGTCGGATGAGCAGTTCTTC
CASSSPMSDEQFF
>-|TRBJ2-3|-|TRBV12-3/TRBV12-4
TGTGCCAGCACCCGCAGAGGAGGGATCGCAGATACGCAGTATTTT
CASTRRGGIADTQYF
>TRBD1|TRBJ2-7|-|TRBV4-1
TGCACCAGCAGCCAAGGGGACAGGGGGTACGAGCAGTACTTC
CTSSQGDRGYEQYF
>-|TRBJ2-7|-|TRBV4-1
TGCGCCAGCAGCCACCGTCGCGAGCAGTACTTC
CASSHRREQYF
>TRBD2|TRBJ2-4|few|TRBV7-2
TGTGCCAGCAGCCTTTCTTCTCCGGGGGGAAACATTCAGTACTTC
CASSLSSPGGNIQYF
>TRBD2|TRBJ2-1|few|TRBV7-2
TGTGCCAGCAGCTTACTCGCGGGGGGCCAAACCAATGAGCAGTTCTTC
CASSLLAGGQTNEQFF
>TRBD1|TRBJ2-2|-|TRBV27
TGTGCCAGCAGTTTGGACAGGACTAACACCGGGGAGCTGTTTTTT
CASSLDRTNTGELFF
>-|TRBJ1-2|many|TRBV5-1
TGCGCCAGCAGCTTGGACAGAAACTATGGCTACACCTTC
CASSLDRNYGYTF
>TRBD2|TRBJ2-5|few|TRBV10-3
TGTGCCATCAGTGAGCGGCTAGCGGAAGAGACCCAGTACTTC
CAISERLAEETQYF
>-|TRBJ2-5|few|TRBV6-5
TGTGCCAGCACGGGGGAGACCCAGTACTTC
CASTGETQYF
>TRBD1|TRBJ2-2|-|TRBV30
TGTGCCTGGAAATGGGGACAGGGGGGAAACACCGGGGAGCTGTTTTTT
CAWKWGQGGNTGELFF
>-|TRBJ2-1|many|TRBV4-1
TGCGCCAGCAGCCAAGACCACTACAATGAGCAGTTCTTC
CASSQDHYNEQFF
>-|TRBJ2-1|few|TRBV7-6
TGTGCCAGCAGCTTCGAGCCCTCCAATGAGCAGTTCTTC
CASSFEPSNEQFF
>-|TRBJ1-4|-|TRBV28
TGTGCCAGTAGACGGGCAATCGAAAAACTGTTTTTT
CASRRAIEKLFF
>-|TRBJ2-1|few|TRBV7-3
TGTGCCAGCAGCTTAAGGCGGGATGGTGAGCAGTTCTTC
CASSLRRDGEQFF
>-|TRBJ2-2|-|TRBV11-3
TGTGCCAGCAGCGATACCGGGGAGCTGTTTTTT
CASSDTGELFF
>-|TRBJ2-3|-|TRBV11-3
TGTGCCAGCAGAGGAAGCGGGACAGATACGCAGTATTTT
CASRGSGTDTQYF
>TRBD2|TRBJ2-1|many|TRBV18
TGTGCCAGCTCACCACGCGGACTAGCATCGTCCTACAATGAGCAGTTCTTC
CASSPRGLASSYNEQFF